The source of this TCR beta chain is a study of T cell responses to AZD1222 COVID-19 vaccine. Study results and limitations: Most donors were white British, females outnumbered males, and clonal diversity was possibly underestimated. Seropositive status at baseline applied to only five to seven AZD1222 recipients.

About this clone: The antigen is unknown.

The germline CDR1 and CDR2 sequences are SGHRS and YFSETQ. The junction had 5 bases not matched to a gene; V was cut back by 5 bases and J by 6 bases. CDR3 length: 13 residues. Produced via immunoSEQ multiplex PCR; TCRdb's table is partial and in-frame only. The table includes fewer than 120,000 clones, about 88% detected once. The chain couples TRBV5-1 to TRBJ1-2; TRBD1 matches at 9 bases. This TCR came from an adult in good health. Sequencing was performed on peripheral blood, taken on day 0 of AZD1222 vaccination. The DNA for the CDR3 is TGCGCCAGCAGTATGGGACAGGGTGATGGCTACACCTTC. Residues: CASSMGQGDGYTF.